This section outlines one T cell receptor (beta chain) sequence together with its context. What it binds is unknown. The data belong to a study of vaccination and CD4 T cells after COVID-19. Trimming at V came to 9 bases and at J to 0 bases, leaving 4 bases not matched to a gene. The V gene's germline CDR1 is WSHSY and CDR2 SAAADI. The CDR3 consists of 13 residues. Treatment given: roughly 10-day PBMC culture with coronavirus spike peptide pools or control peptides (ViraFEST assay). With peptide pools, ViraFEST first expanded antigen-specific T cells and afterwards sequenced their TCRs. The Oncomine TCR Beta short-read assay sequenced DNA from cultured CD4+ T cells. TCRdb used MiXCR to reprocess the PCR reads, holding one entry per CDR3 protein. The sample includes roughly 7,600 distinct CDR3 sequences, under 75% of them seen just once.

The rearrangement links TRBV10-2 to TRBJ1-2; 7 bases match TRBD1. This TCR was recovered from a human donor with COVID-19. The sequenced sample was cultured CD4+ T cells from blood, obtained after SARS-CoV-2 vaccination. The CDR3 loop reads CASRQGPNYGYTF. CDR3 nucleotides: TGCGCCAGTAGACAGGGACCTAACTATGGCTACACCTTC.